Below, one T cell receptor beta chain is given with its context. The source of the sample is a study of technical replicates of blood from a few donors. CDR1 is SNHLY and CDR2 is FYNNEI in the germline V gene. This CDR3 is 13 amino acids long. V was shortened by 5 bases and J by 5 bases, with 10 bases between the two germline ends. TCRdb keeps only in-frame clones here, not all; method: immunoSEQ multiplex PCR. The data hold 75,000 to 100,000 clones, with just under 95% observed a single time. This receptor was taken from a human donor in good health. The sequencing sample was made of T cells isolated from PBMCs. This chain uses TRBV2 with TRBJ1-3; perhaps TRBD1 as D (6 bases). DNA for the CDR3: TGTGCCAGCAGTACAGGGTTGAGAAACACCATATATTTT. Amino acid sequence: CASSTGLRNTIYF. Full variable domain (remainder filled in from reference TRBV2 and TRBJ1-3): EPEVTQTPSHQVTQMGQEVILRCVPISNHLYFYWYRQILGQKVEFLVSFYNNEISEKSEIFDDQFSVERPDGSNFTLKIRSTKLEDSAMYFCASSTGLRNTIYFGEGSWLTVV.